This T cell receptor beta chain was observed in a study of T cells after yellow fever vaccination. Germline lookup yields CDR1 DFQATT and CDR2 SNEGSKA (reference sequence). This CDR3 has 14 amino acids. V was clipped by 6 bases and J by 0 bases, with 13 bases between them. A single record per CDR3 protein comes from TCRdb applying MiXCR to the 5' RACE reads. The sample includes 250,000 to 300,000 distinct CDR3 sequences, 5.2% of them seen just once. There are many counts of this clonotype. What it binds is unknown. General study points: The CD4 compartment and the CD8 compartment contained a small share of clonotypes in common.

V usage is TRBV20-1 and J usage is TRBJ2-3; unclear D gene. The origin of this receptor is a man younger than 35 who received the YFV17D yellow fever vaccine. Sequenced material: CD4+ T cells sorted from PBMCs, taken on the day of the yellow fever booster vaccination. DNA for the CDR3: TGCAGTGCCCCGGACGCGGCTAGCACAGATACGCAGTATTTT. Amino acids: CSAPDAASTDTQYF.